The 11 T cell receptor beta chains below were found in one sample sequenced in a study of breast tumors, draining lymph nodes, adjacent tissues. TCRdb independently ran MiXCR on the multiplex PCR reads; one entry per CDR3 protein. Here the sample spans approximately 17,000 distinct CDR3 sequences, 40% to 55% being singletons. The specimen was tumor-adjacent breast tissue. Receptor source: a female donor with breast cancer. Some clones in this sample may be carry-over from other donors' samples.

This CDR3 reads CASSQGEAGPDQPQQYF. DNA for the CDR3: TGTGCCAGCAGCCAAGGAGAGGCAGGTCCTGATCAGCCCCAGCAGTACTTC. This sequence joins TRBV7-2 and TRBJ2-7; D remains unclear. The ends were cut back, 5 bases at V and 8 bases at J, with 28 bases in the middle. The CDR3 has 17 residues. Germline values: CDR1 SGHTA, CDR2 FQGNSA.

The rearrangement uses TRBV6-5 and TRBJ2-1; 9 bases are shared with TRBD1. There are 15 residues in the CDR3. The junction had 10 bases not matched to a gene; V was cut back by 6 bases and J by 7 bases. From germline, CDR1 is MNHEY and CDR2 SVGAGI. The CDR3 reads CASSLSGTGPNEQFF. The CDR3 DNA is TGTGCCAGCAGCCTCTCCGGGACAGGGCCTAATGAGCAGTTCTTC.

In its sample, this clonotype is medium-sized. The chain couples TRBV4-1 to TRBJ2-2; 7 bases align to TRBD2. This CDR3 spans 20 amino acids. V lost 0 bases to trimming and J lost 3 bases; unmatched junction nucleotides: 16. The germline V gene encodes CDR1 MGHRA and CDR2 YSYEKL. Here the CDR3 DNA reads TGCGCCAGCAGCCAAGATCATCTCGGGGCTAGCGGTCCTTACACCGGGGAGCTGTTTTTT. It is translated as CASSQDHLGASGPYTGELFF.

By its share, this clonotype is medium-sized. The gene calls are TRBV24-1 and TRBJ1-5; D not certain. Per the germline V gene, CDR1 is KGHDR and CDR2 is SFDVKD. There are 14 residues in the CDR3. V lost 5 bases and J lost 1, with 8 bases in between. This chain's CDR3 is CATSGTGSNQPQHF. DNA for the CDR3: TGTGCCACCAGTGGGACGGGGAGCAATCAGCCCCAGCATTTT.

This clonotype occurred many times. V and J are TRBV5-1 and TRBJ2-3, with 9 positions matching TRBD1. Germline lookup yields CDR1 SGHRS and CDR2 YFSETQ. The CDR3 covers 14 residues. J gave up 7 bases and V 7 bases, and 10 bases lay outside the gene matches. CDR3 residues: CASAWGQGRNTQYF. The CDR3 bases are TGCGCCAGCGCCTGGGGACAGGGACGAAATACGCAGTATTTT.

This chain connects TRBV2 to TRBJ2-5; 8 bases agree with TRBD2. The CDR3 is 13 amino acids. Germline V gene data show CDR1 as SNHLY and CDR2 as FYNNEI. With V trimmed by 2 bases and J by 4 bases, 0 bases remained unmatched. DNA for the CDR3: TGTGCCAGCAGTGAACTAGCGGGAGAGACCCAGTACTTC. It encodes CASSELAGETQYF.

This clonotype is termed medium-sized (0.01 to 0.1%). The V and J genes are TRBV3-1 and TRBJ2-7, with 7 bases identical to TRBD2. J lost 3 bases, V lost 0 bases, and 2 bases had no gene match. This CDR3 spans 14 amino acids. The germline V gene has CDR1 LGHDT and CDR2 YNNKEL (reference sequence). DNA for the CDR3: TGTGCCAGCAGCCAAGATAAGCGGGGCTACGAGCAGTACTTC. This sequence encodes CASSQDKRGYEQYF.

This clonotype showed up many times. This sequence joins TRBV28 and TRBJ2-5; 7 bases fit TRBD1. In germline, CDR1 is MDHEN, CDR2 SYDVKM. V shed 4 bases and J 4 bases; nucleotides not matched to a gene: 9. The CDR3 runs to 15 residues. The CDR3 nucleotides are TGTGCCAGCAGTTCAACGTATGACAGGGTAGAGACCCAGTACTTC. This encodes CASSSTYDRVETQYF.

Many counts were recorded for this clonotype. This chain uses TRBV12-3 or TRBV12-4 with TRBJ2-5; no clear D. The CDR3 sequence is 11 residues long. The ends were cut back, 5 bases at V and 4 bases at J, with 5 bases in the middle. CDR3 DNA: TGTGCCAGCAGTCGATCAGAGACCCAGTACTTC. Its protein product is CASSRSETQYF.

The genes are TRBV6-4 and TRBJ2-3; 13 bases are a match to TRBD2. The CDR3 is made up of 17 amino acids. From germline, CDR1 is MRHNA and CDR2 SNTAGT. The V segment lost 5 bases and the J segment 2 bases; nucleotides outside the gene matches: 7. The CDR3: CASSHGTSGDPTDTQYF. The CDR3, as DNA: TGTGCCAGCAGTCACGGGACTAGCGGGGACCCCACAGATACGCAGTATTTT.

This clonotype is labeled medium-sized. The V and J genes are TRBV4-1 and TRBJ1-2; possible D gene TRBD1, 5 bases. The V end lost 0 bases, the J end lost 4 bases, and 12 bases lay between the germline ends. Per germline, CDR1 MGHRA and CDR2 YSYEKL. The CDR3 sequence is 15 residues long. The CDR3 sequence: CASSQDLGAFYGYTF. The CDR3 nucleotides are TGCGCCAGCAGCCAAGATCTTGGGGCCTTCTATGGCTACACCTTC.